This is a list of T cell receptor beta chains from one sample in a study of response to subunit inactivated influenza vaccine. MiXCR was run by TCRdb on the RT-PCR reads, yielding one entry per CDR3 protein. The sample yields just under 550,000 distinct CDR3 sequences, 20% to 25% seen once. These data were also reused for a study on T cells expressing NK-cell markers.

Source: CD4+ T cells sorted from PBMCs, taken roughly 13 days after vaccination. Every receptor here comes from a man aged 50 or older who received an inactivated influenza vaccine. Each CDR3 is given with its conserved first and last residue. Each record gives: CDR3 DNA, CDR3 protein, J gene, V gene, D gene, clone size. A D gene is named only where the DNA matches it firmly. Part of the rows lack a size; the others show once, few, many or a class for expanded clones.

DNA: TGTGCCAGCGTAGAAAAGGGCCTCTATGGCTACACCTTC
CDR3: CASVEKGLYGYTF
J: TRBJ1-2
V: TRBV12-3/TRBV12-4
D: .
size: .

DNA: TGTGCCAGCAGCTTAGAACCGGGACTAGCTTTCAATGAGCAGTTCTTC
CDR3: CASSLEPGLAFNEQFF
J: TRBJ2-1
V: TRBV7-2
D: TRBD2
size: .

DNA: TGCGCCAGCAGCTTGATCCCACTAGCGGGACCAAACTCCTACGAGCAGTACTTC
CDR3: CASSLIPLAGPNSYEQYF
J: TRBJ2-7
V: TRBV5-1
D: TRBD2
size: few

DNA: TGCGCCAGCAGCTTGGAGGGACAGGGCGGAACTGAAGCTTTCTTT
CDR3: CASSLEGQGGTEAFF
J: TRBJ1-1
V: TRBV5-1
D: TRBD1
size: .

DNA: TGTGCCAGCAGCTTGTTGGGGGTCGGGGCGAACACTGAAGCTTTCTTT
CDR3: CASSLLGVGANTEAFF
J: TRBJ1-1
V: TRBV5-6
D: .
size: .

DNA: TGTGCCAGTCGGGTCACGGGACCACAGACCCAGTACTTC
CDR3: CASRVTGPQTQYF
J: TRBJ2-5
V: TRBV6-1
D: .
size: .

DNA: TGTGCCAGCAGTTACTACCAGAGCTATGGCTACACCTTC
CDR3: CASSYYQSYGYTF
J: TRBJ1-2
V: TRBV6-5
D: .
size: .

DNA: TGTGCCAGCAGCCAAGGAGCGGGAGAGTCAGATACGCAGTATTTT
CDR3: CASSQGAGESDTQYF
J: TRBJ2-3
V: TRBV11-3
D: TRBD2
size: few

DNA: TGTGCCAGCAGTGAATACGGCCAGCCCCAGCATTTT
CDR3: CASSEYGQPQHF
J: TRBJ1-5
V: TRBV6-1
D: .
size: once

DNA: TGTGCCAGCAGCGTAGAGGGGGGGCGCGGTGACATTCAGTACTTC
CDR3: CASSVEGGRGDIQYF
J: TRBJ2-4
V: TRBV9
D: .
size: few

DNA: TGTGCCAGCAGCCCAACAGGGCGTTACTACGAGCAGTACTTC
CDR3: CASSPTGRYYEQYF
J: TRBJ2-7
V: TRBV7-9
D: .
size: few